This record concerns one T cell receptor beta chain sequence. This sample is drawn from a study of blood T cell repertoires in COVID-19. Profiled with immunoSEQ multiplex PCR; TCRdb holds only in-frame clones, not every one. Among 200,000 or so clones listed, approximately 90% were seen once. The CDR3 extends over 18 amino acids. The V end was cut by 3 bases, the J end by 0 bases, with 20 bases between. Germline CDR1 and CDR2: LGHNA and YSLEER. The specimen was peripheral blood. This TCR was recovered from a man between 65 and 85 years old with active or convalescent COVID-19. The V call is TRBV4-3, the J call TRBJ1-1; TRBD1 might be the D (6 bases). CDR3 nucleotides: TGCGCCAGCAGCCAGGCAACAGGGTGGCCCACAGTGAACACTGAAGCTTTCTTT. Translating gives CASSQATGWPTVNTEAFF.